One and the same sample provided the 26 T cell receptor beta chains below, sequenced in a study of blood T cell repertoires in COVID-19. Only in-frame clones appear in the TCRdb table, and some are missing; sequencing was by immunoSEQ multiplex PCR. This repertoire shows about 300,000 clones, roughly 89% found once; its top ten account for approximately 1.8%. The sample comprised peripheral blood. These receptors were taken from a woman under 40 with COVID-19, enrolled during active disease.

The V gene is TRBV5-4, the J gene TRBJ1-2; D is unclear. CDR1 and CDR2 (germline): SGHNT, YYREEE (reference sequence). The V and J ends lost 4 bases and 0 bases respectively, with 7 bases between them. The length of the CDR3 is 13 residues. CDR3 DNA: TGTGCCAGCAGCCCCGGGGCTAACTATGGCTACACCTTC. This sequence encodes CASSPGANYGYTF.

V usage is TRBV28 and J usage is TRBJ2-1, with TRBD2 matching 11 bases. This CDR3 comprises 15 residues. V shed 4 bases and J 10 bases; nucleotides not matched to a gene: 9. Germline CDR1 MDHEN, CDR2 SYDVKM. CDR3 in amino acids: CASSSIAGGRGEQFF. DNA for the CDR3: TGTGCCAGCAGTTCCATAGCGGGGGGGCGTGGAGAGCAGTTCTTC.

The chain employs TRBV4-2 and TRBJ1-5, with D uncertain. The CDR3 loop spans 15 amino acids. Germline V CDR1 and CDR2: LGHNA, YNFKEQ. The V and J ends lost 3 bases and 4 bases respectively, with 13 bases between them. CDR3 sequence reads: CASSHLTDPNQPQHF. CDR3 in DNA: TGTGCCAGCAGCCATCTAACAGACCCGAATCAGCCCCAGCATTTT.

This clone was seen a single time. The chain carries TRBV11-2 and TRBJ1-2, with TRBD1 as a possible D gene (5 bases). The V end was cut by 0 bases, the J end by 6 bases, with 14 bases between. The CDR3 extends over 15 amino acids. Germline V gene data show CDR1 as SGHAT and CDR2 as FQNNGV. CDR3 amino acids: CASSLDLRQPNGYTF. The CDR3 bases are TGTGCCAGCAGCTTAGATCTTCGACAGCCTAATGGCTACACCTTC. Full variable domain (missing parts from reference TRBV11-2 and TRBJ1-2): EAGVAQSPRYKIIEKRQSVAFWCNPISGHATLYWYQQILGQGPKLLIQFQNNGVVDDSQLPKDRFSAERLKGVDSTLKIQPAKLEDSAVYLCASSLDLRQPNGYTFGSGTRLTVV.

Here the CDR3 DNA reads TGTGCCAGCAGTGAATCCTTACCAGGGTTCTATAATTCACCCCTCCACTTT. This sequence encodes CASSESLPGFYNSPLHF. The chain joins TRBV25-1 to TRBJ1-6; D possibly corresponds to TRBD1 (5 bases). V was trimmed by 1 base and J by 3 bases, leaving 13 bases between them. There are 17 residues in the CDR3. Germline loops: CDR1 MGHDK, CDR2 SYGVNS.

This clone has only one observation. This chain uses TRBV2 with TRBJ2-3; 10 bases map to TRBD2. CDR3 length equals 15 residues. Per germline, CDR1 SNHLY and CDR2 FYNNEI. V shed 7 bases and J 2 bases; nucleotides not matched to a gene: 6. CDR3 in amino acids: CASKGLAANTDTQYF. The CDR3 bases are TGTGCCAGCAAAGGACTAGCGGCAAACACAGATACGCAGTATTTT. Supplemented by reference TRBV2 and TRBJ2-3, the full variable domain reads EPEVTQTPSHQVTQMGQEVILRCVPISNHLYFYWYRQILGQKVEFLVSFYNNEISEKSEIFDDQFSVERPDGSNFTLKIRSTKLEDSAMYFCASKGLAANTDTQYFGPGTRLTVL.

The chain uses TRBV19 and TRBJ2-5, with D tentatively TRBD1 (6 bases). V was trimmed by 7 bases and J by 7 bases, leaving 19 bases between them. Germline V gene sequence: CDR1 LNHDA, CDR2 SQIVND (reference sequence). This CDR3 region has 14 residues. For the CDR3, the DNA is TGTGCCAGTACGATAGGGGGAAGTTCAGGGACCCAGTACTTC. Its protein product is CASTIGGSSGTQYF.

The chain couples TRBV2 to TRBJ1-2; D remains ambiguous. The ends were cut back, 4 bases at V and 0 bases at J, with 9 bases in the middle. Germline V CDR1 and CDR2: SNHLY, FYNNEI. The CDR3 totals 14 residues. The CDR3 DNA is TGTGCCAGCAGTGTAACAGTAGCTAACTATGGCTACACCTTC. This encodes CASSVTVANYGYTF.

The chain joins TRBV29-1 to TRBJ1-2; D possibly corresponds to TRBD1 (6 bases). Germline assignment: CDR1 SQVTM and CDR2 ANQGSEA. The CDR3 loop spans 11 amino acids. Trimming removed 5 bases at V and 6 bases at J, with 10 bases between. The CDR3 sequence: CSVRTGHGYTF. DNA for the CDR3: TGCAGCGTTAGAACAGGGCATGGCTACACCTTC.

The V and J genes are TRBV5-5 and TRBJ1-2; TRBD1 is a possible D gene (6 bases). The ends were cut back, 4 bases at V and 4 bases at J, with 20 bases in the middle. CDR3 length equals 16 residues. Germline V gene data show CDR1 as SGHKS and CDR2 as YYEKEE (reference sequence). The CDR3 region has the DNA TGTGCCAGCAGCATGGGACACCCCCGTGGTGGCTATGGCTACACCTTC. Its translation is CASSMGHPRGGYGYTF.

V and J are TRBV2 and TRBJ2-5, with 10 nucleotides matching TRBD2. This CDR3 has 16 residues. The J segment lost 4 bases and the V segment lost 6 bases, leaving 11 bases of the junction unmatched. From germline, CDR1 is SNHLY and CDR2 FYNNEI. The CDR3 region has the DNA TGTGCCAGCAGCCCCCCTACGGCTAGCGGGGGAGAGACCCAGTACTTC. Translated, it gives CASSPPTASGGETQYF. Full variable domain (rest looked up from reference TRBV2 and TRBJ2-5): EPEVTQTPSHQVTQMGQEVILRCVPISNHLYFYWYRQILGQKVEFLVSFYNNEISEKSEIFDDQFSVERPDGSNFTLKIRSTKLEDSAMYFCASSPPTASGGETQYFGPGTRLLVL.

This chain joins TRBV3-1 (or the pseudogene TRBV3-2) and TRBJ1-2, with a possible D match to TRBD1 (5 bases). In germline, CDR1 is LGHDT, CDR2 YNNKEL (reference sequence). With 2 bases removed from V and 0 bases from J, the gap between germline ends came to 10 bases. The CDR3 is made up of 15 amino acids. CDR3 in amino acids: CASSQITGANYGYTF. The CDR3 nucleotides are TGTGCCAGCAGCCAAATCACGGGGGCTAACTATGGCTACACCTTC.

A word on this clone: Other DNA sequences in the sample encode the same CDR3. The V call is TRBV28, the J call TRBJ1-5; TRBD1 agrees at 8 bases. This CDR3 is 14 amino acids long. Germline trimming cut 5 bases from V and 2 bases from J; bases unmatched to any gene: 2. Germline loops: CDR1 MDHEN, CDR2 SYDVKM. CDR3 DNA sequence: TGTGCCAGCAGTCCGGACAGGGGCAATCAGCCCCAGCATTTT. It is translated as CASSPDRGNQPQHF.

The gene calls are TRBV4-1 and TRBJ2-5; D call uncertain. The germline V gene has CDR1 MGHRA and CDR2 YSYEKL. The ends were cut back, 4 bases at V and 7 bases at J, with 10 bases in the middle. The CDR3 consists of 12 residues. The CDR3 sequence: CASSRADGTQYF. CDR3 sequence (DNA): TGCGCCAGCAGCCGAGCCGATGGGACCCAGTACTTC.

The chain joins TRBV6-1 to TRBJ1-5, with D hard to call. Looked up from germline, CDR1 is MNHNS and CDR2 is SASEGT. CDR3 size: 16 residues. The ends were cut back, 1 base at V and 4 bases at J, with 14 bases in the middle. The DNA of the CDR3 is TGTGCCAGCAGTGAAGGGTTTCCGGGTCTAAATCAGCCCCAGCATTTT. Its translation: CASSEGFPGLNQPQHF.

The chain carries TRBV7-2 and TRBJ1-2, with 7 bases lining up with TRBD1. CDR3 length: 14 residues. V dropped 5 bases and J dropped 0; count of bases not matched to a gene: 3. Germline-derived CDR1 and CDR2 are SGHTA and FQGNSA. DNA of the CDR3: TGTGCCAGCAGCCCAGGGGGAGCTAACTATGGCTACACCTTC. Amino acid sequence: CASSPGGANYGYTF.

The chain links TRBV2 to TRBJ1-1; TRBD1 matches 8 bases. This CDR3 is built from 14 residues. J lost 6 bases, V lost 7 bases, and 10 bases had no gene match. The V gene's germline CDR1 is SNHLY and CDR2 FYNNEI. CDR3 sequence reads: CASTYRGSHAEAFF. Here the CDR3 DNA reads TGTGCCAGCACGTACAGGGGGTCTCACGCTGAAGCTTTCTTT.

This clone was detected only a few times. V usage is TRBV24-1 and J usage is TRBJ1-2; D remains ambiguous. Deletions cut 1 base from V and 2 bases from J, with 7 bases between. The CDR3 runs to 14 residues. Germline CDR1 reads KGHDR; CDR2 reads SFDVKD. For the CDR3, the DNA is TGTGCCACCAGTGATTTTTCCGGGAACTATGGCTACACCTTC. Protein product: CATSDFSGNYGYTF.

The chain employs TRBV7-8 and TRBJ2-5; 7 bases align to TRBD2. The CDR3 covers 16 residues. Trimming took 5 bases from V and 9 from J; bases not matched to a gene: 18. Per germline, CDR1 SGHVS and CDR2 FQNEAQ. The CDR3 protein is CASSQLQTAFRGAQYF. CDR3 nucleotides: TGTGCCAGCAGCCAATTACAGACAGCCTTCCGGGGGGCCCAGTACTTC.

The chain has TRBV19 and TRBJ1-5; D unresolved. The CDR3 loop spans 15 amino acids. V lost 1 base and J 2 bases, leaving 9 bases between the germline ends. Per germline, CDR1 LNHDA and CDR2 SQIVND (reference sequence). The CDR3, as DNA: TGTGCCAGTAGTATAGTGCCCGGGGGCAATCAGCCCCAGCATTTT. Encoded protein: CASSIVPGGNQPQHF.

The chain employs TRBV4-3 and TRBJ1-5, with 8 bases matching TRBD1. The germline V gene encodes CDR1 LGHNA and CDR2 YSLEER. V lost 4 bases, J lost 5 bases, and 13 bases stayed unmatched. The CDR3 extends over 17 amino acids. This CDR3 reads CASSPSRDRSHDQPQHF. As DNA, the CDR3 is TGCGCCAGCAGCCCGTCCCGGGACAGGAGCCACGATCAGCCCCAGCATTTT.

The chain recombines TRBV19 with TRBJ1-5, with D uncertain. Trimming took 7 bases from V and 4 from J, leaving 23 bases between them. The CDR3 is made up of 17 amino acids. The germline V gene encodes CDR1 LNHDA and CDR2 SQIVND (reference sequence). CDR3 bases: TGTGCCAGTAACCGGGATCTAACTGGGCCTATGAATCAGCCCCAGCATTTT. This sequence encodes CASNRDLTGPMNQPQHF.

This chain uses TRBV5-1 with TRBJ2-4; D not certain. V was pared by 0 bases and J by 1 base, with 11 bases between. The CDR3 loop spans 16 amino acids. Germline V gene data show CDR1 as SGHRS and CDR2 as YFSETQ. CDR3 in amino acids: CASSLVGTGAKNIQYF. CDR3 in DNA: TGCGCCAGCAGCTTGGTCGGCACCGGGGCCAAAAACATTCAGTACTTC.

The chain joins TRBV2 to TRBJ2-3; 8 bases match TRBD2. The CDR3 spans 14 residues. J lost 3 bases, V lost 6 bases, and 5 bases had no gene match. Germline-derived CDR1 and CDR2 are SNHLY and FYNNEI. CDR3: CASRAGGGTDTQYF. The CDR3, as DNA: TGTGCCAGCAGGGCTGGCGGGGGGACAGATACGCAGTATTTT.

The J gene is TRBJ2-5, the V gene TRBV15; 9 bases match TRBD1. Germline loops: CDR1 LNHNV, CDR2 YYDKDF (reference sequence). Trimming removed 2 bases from V and 5 bases from J; junction bases left unmatched: 9. CDR3 length: 16 amino acids. Written as DNA, the CDR3 is TGTGCCACCAGCAGACGTCCGGGACAGGGTCGGGAGACCCAGTACTTC. Amino acids: CATSRRPGQGRETQYF.

This clone was observed once. The chain uses TRBV11-2 and TRBJ2-7, with 10 nucleotides matching TRBD1. This CDR3 contains 14 residues. Trimming took 6 bases from V and 4 from J; bases not matched to a gene: 6. Germline-derived CDR1 and CDR2 are SGHAT and FQNNGV. This chain's CDR3 is CASSSRDRGYEQYF. CDR3 nucleotides: TGTGCCAGCAGTTCCAGGGACAGGGGATACGAGCAGTACTTC.